The clone carrying this TCR beta chain was counted only a few times. This sample stems from a study of CD8+CD57+ T cells in acquired aplastic anemia. CDR3 and TCR beta VDJ profiling relied on a genomic DNA template. MiXCR, run by TCRdb on the reads, gives a single entry per CDR3 protein. This table has 150,000 to 200,000 distinct CDR3 sequences, 40% to 60% appearing once. The CDR3 contains 14 residues. V was cut by 4 bases and J by 6 bases, with 15 bases left in between. Germline CDR1 SGHDN, CDR2 FVKESK. Patients selected for sequencing had displayed CD8+CD57+ cell expansion by flow cytometry. The chain employs TRBV14 and TRBJ1-1, with D perhaps TRBD1 (5 bases). What was sequenced was sorted CD4+, CD8+, or CD8+CD57+ T cells (not recorded which) from PBMCs. This receptor was obtained from a human donor with aplastic anemia. CDR3 residues: CASSRRPAGAEAFF. For the CDR3, the DNA is TGTGCCAGCAGCCGTCGCCCAGCGGGGGCTGAAGCTTTCTTT.